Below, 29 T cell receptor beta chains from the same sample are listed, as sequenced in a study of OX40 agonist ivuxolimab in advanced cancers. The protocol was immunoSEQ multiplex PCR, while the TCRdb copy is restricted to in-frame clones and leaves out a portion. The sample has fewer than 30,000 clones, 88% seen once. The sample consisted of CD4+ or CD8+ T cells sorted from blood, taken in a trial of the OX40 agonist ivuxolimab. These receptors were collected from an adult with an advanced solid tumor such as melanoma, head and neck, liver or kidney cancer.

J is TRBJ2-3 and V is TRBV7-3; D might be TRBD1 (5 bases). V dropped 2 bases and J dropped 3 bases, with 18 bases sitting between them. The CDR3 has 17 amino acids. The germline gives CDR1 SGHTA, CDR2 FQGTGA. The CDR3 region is CASSLPNKGQLTDTQYF. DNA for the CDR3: TGTGCCAGCAGCTTACCCAACAAGGGGCAGTTGACAGATACGCAGTATTTT.

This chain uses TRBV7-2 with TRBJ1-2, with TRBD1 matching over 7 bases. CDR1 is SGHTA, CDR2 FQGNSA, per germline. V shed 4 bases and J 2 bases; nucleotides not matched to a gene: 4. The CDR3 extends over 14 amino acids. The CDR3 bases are TGTGCCAGCAGCTCGTGGGACAGCAACTATGGCTACACCTTC. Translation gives CASSSWDSNYGYTF.

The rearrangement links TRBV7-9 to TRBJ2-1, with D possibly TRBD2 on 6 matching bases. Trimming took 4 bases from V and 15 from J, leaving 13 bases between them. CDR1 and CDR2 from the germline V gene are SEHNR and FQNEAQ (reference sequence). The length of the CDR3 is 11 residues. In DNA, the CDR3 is TGTGCCAGCAGCTCCGAAGTGCGGGGGTTCTTC. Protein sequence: CASSSEVRGFF.

CDR3 protein: CASSEGTANQPQHF. CDR3 bases: TGTGCCAGCAGTGAAGGGACAGCAAATCAGCCCCAGCATTTT. V and J are TRBV6-1 and TRBJ1-5; D might be TRBD1 (6 bases). This CDR3 contains 14 residues. The germline gives CDR1 MNHNS, CDR2 SASEGT. Trimming left V 1 base short and J 4 bases short, with 8 bases between.

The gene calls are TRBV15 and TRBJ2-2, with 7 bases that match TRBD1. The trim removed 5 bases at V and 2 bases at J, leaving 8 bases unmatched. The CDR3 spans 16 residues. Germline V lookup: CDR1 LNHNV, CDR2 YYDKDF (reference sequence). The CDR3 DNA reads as TGTGCCACCAGCGAAGCCGGGACAGATAACACCGGGGAGCTGTTTTTT. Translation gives CATSEAGTDNTGELFF.

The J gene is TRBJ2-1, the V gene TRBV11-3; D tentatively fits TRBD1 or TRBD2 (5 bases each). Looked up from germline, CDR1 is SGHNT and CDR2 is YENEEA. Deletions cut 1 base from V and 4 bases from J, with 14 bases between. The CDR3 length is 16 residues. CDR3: CASSLGSGGRYNEQFF. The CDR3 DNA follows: TGTGCCAGCAGCTTAGGGTCTGGGGGTAGGTACAATGAGCAGTTCTTC.

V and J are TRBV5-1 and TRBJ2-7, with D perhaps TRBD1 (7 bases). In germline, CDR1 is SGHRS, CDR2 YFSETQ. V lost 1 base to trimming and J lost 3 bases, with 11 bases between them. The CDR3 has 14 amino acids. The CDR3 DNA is TGCGCCAGCAGCTTGTCAGGGGGGAACTACGAGCAGTACTTC. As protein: CASSLSGGNYEQYF.

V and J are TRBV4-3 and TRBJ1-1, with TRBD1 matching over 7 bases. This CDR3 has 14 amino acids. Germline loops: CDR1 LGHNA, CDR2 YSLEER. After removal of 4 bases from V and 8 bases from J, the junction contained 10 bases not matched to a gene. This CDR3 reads CASSPSGTALEAFF. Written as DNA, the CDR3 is TGCGCCAGCAGCCCATCCGGGACAGCCCTCGAAGCTTTCTTT.

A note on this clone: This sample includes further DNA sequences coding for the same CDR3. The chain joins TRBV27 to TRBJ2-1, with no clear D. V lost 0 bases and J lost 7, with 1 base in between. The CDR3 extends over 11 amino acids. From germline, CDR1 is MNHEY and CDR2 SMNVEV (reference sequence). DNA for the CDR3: TGTGCCAGCAGTTTATCGAATGAGCAGTTCTTC. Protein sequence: CASSLSNEQFF.

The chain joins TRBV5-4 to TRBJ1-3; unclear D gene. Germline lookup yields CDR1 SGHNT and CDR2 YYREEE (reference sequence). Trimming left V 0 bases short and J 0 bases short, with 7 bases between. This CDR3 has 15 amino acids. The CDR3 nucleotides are TGTGCCAGCAGCTTGGGGGAAGACTCTGGAAACACCATATATTTT. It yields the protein CASSLGEDSGNTIYF.

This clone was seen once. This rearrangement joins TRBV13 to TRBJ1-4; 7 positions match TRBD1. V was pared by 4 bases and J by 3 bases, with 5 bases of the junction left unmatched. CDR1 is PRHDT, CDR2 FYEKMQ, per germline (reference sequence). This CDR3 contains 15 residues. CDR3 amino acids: CASSSLDRANEKLFF. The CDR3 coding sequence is TGTGCCAGCAGCTCCCTCGACAGGGCTAATGAAAAACTGTTTTTT. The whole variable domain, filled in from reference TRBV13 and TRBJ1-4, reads AAGVIQSPRHLIKEKRETATLKCYPIPRHDTVYWYQQGPGQDPQFLISFYEKMQSDKGSIPDRFSAQQFSDYHSELNMSSLELGDSALYFCASSSLDRANEKLFFGSGTQLSVL.

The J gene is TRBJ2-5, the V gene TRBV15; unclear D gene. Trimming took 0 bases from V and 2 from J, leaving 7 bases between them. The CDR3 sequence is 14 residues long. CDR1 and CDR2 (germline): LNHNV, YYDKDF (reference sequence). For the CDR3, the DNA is TGTGCCACCAGCAGAGATCTCCAGCAAGAGACCCAGTACTTC. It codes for CATSRDLQQETQYF.

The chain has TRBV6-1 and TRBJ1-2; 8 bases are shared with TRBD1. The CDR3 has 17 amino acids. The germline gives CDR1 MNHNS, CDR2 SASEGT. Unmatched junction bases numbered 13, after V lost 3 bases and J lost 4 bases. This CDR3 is CASSDPAQGAVGYGYTF. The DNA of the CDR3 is TGTGCCAGCAGTGACCCAGCTCAGGGGGCGGTGGGCTATGGCTACACCTTC.

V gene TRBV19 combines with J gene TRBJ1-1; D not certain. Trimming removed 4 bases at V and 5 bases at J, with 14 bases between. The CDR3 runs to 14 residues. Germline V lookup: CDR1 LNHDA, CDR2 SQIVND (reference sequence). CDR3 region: CASSSEGGRTEAFF. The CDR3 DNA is TGTGCCAGTAGTAGTGAGGGCGGACGGACTGAAGCTTTCTTT.

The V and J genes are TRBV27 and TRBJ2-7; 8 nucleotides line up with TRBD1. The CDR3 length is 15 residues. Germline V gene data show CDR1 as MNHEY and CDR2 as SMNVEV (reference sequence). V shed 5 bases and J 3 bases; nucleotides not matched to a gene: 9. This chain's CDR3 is CASSTRTGSNYEQYF. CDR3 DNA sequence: TGTGCCAGCAGTACCCGGACAGGGTCCAACTACGAGCAGTACTTC.

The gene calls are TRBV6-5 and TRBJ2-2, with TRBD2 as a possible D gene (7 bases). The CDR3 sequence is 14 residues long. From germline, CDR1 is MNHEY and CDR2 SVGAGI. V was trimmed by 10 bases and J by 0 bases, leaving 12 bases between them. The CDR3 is CATTGGPNTGELFF. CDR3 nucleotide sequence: TGTGCCACCACCGGGGGGCCGAACACCGGGGAGCTGTTTTTT.

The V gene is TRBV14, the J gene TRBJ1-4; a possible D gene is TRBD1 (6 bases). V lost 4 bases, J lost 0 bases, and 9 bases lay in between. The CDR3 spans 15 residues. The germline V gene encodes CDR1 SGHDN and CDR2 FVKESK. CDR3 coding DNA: TGTGCCAGCAGCCCAGGGGCTACAACTAATGAAAAACTGTTTTTT. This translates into CASSPGATTNEKLFF.

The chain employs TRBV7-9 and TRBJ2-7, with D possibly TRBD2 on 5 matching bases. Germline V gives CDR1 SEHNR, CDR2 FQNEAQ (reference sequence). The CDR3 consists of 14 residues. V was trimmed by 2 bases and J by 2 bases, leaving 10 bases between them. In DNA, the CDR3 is TGTGCCAGCAGCTTACCGACTAAAACCTACGAGCAGTACTTC. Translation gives CASSLPTKTYEQYF.

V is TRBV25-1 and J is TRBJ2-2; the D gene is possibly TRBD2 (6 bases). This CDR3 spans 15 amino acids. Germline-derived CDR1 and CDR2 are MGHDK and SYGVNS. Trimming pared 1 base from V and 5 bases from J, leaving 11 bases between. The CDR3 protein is CASSESIGGTGELFF. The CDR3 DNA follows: TGTGCCAGCAGTGAATCGATCGGGGGAACCGGGGAGCTGTTTTTT.

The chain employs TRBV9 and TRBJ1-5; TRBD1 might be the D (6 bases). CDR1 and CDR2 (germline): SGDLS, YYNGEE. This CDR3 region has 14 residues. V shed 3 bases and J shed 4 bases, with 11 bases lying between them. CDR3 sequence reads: CASSEGGKNQPQHF. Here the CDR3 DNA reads TGTGCCAGCAGCGAGGGGGGGAAGAATCAGCCCCAGCATTTT.

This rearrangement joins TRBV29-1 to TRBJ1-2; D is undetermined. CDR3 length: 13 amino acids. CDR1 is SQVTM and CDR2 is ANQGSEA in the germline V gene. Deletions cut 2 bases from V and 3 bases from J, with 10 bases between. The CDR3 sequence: CSVETRSDYGYTF. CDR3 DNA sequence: TGCAGCGTTGAAACCCGTAGTGACTATGGCTACACCTTC.

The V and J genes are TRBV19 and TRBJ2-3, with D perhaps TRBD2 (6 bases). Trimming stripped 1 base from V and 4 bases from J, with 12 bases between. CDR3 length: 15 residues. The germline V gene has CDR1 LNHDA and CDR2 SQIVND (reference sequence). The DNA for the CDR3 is TGTGCCAGTAGTATAGCGGGAGTTAGTCCAGATACGCAGTATTTT. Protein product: CASSIAGVSPDTQYF.

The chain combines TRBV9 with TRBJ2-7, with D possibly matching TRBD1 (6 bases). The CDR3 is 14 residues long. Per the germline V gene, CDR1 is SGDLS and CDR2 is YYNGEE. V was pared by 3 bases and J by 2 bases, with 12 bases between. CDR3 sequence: CASSERQDPYEQYF. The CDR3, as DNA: TGTGCCAGCAGCGAGCGACAGGACCCCTACGAGCAGTACTTC.

This chain's CDR3 is CASSLVWAGRRMNTEAFF. CDR3 coding DNA: TGTGCCAGCAGCTTAGTTTGGGCAGGCCGACGTATGAACACTGAAGCTTTCTTT. This rearrangement joins TRBV7-9 to TRBJ1-1; D uncertain. V shed 1 base and J shed 0 bases, with 18 bases lying between them. The germline gives CDR1 SEHNR, CDR2 FQNEAQ (reference sequence). This CDR3 is built from 18 residues.

The CDR3 DNA reads TGTGCCAGCAGCCTCTCCTACGAGCAGTACTTC. Protein: CASSLSYEQYF. The chain uses TRBV7-2 and TRBJ2-7; D gene ambiguous. The CDR3 is made up of 11 amino acids. V was shortened by 5 bases and J by 0 bases, with 2 bases between the two germline ends. Germline V gene lookup returns CDR1 SGHTA and CDR2 FQGNSA. The full variable domain, with the rest looked up from reference TRBV7-2 and TRBJ2-7, is GAGVSQSPSNKVTEKGKDVELRCDPISGHTALYWYRQSLGQGLEFLIYFQGNSAPDKSGLPSDRFSAERTGGSVSTLTIQRTQQEDSAVYLCASSLSYEQYFGPGTRLTVT.

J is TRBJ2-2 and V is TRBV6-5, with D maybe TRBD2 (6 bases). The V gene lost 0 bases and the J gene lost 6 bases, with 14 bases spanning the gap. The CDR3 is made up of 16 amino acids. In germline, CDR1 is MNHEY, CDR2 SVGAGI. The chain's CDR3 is CASSYSLGGTSGELFF. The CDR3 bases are TGTGCCAGCAGTTACTCGCTAGGCGGGACCTCCGGGGAGCTGTTTTTT.

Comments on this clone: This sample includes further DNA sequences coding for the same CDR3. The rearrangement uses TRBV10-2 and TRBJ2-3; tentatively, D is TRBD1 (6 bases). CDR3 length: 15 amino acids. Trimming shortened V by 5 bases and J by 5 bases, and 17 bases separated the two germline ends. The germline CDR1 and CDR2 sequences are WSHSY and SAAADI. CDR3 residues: CASSRTGTFGDTQYF. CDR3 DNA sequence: TGCGCCAGCAGTCGAACCGGGACATTTGGAGATACGCAGTATTTT.

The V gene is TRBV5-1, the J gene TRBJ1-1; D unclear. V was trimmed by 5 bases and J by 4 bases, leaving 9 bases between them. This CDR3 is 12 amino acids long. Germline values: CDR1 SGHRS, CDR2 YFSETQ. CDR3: CASRLDGTEAFF. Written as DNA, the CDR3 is TGCGCCAGCAGACTGGACGGCACTGAAGCTTTCTTT.

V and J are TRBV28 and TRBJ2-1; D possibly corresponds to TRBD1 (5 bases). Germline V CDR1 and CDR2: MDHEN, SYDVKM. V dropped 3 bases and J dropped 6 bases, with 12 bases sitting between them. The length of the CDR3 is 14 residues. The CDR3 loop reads CASSLDTSGNEQFF. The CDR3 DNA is TGTGCCAGCAGTTTGGACACCTCGGGCAATGAGCAGTTCTTC.